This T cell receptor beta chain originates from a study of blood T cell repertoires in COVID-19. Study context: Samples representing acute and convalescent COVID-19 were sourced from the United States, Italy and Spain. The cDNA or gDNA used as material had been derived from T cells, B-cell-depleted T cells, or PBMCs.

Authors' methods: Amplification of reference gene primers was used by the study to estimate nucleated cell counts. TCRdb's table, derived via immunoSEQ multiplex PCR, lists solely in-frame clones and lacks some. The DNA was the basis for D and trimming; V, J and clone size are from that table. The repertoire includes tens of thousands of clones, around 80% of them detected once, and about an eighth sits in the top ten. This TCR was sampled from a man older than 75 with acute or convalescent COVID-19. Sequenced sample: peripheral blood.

The CDR3 DNA reads as TGTGCCAGCAGTTTAAATAGACAGGGAGGCTACACCTTC. The encoded protein is CASSLNRQGGYTF. The chain recombines TRBV27 with TRBJ1-2, with 7 bases lining up with TRBD1. Trimming cost V 2 bases and J 8 bases; bases outside gene matches: 5. Germline CDR1 reads MNHEY; CDR2 reads SMNVEV (reference sequence). The CDR3 spans 13 residues.